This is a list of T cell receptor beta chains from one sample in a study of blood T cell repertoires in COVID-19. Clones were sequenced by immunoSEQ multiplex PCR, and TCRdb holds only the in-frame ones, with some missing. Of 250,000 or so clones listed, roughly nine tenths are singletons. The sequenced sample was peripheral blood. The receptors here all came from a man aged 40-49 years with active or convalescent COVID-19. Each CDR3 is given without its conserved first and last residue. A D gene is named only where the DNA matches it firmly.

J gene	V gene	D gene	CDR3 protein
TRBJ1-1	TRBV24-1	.	ATSDSGQSNTEAF
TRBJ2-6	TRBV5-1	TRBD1	ASSGTAGANVLT
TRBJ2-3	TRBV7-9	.	ASSFGHYPDTQY
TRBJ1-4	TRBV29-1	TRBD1	SVGQGEKLF
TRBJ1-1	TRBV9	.	ASSVGGTEAF
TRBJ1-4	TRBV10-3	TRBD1	AISDSTGATNEKLF
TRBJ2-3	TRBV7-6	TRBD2	ASRPVAGGITDTQY
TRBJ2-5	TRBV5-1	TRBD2	ASSSFSGESAQY
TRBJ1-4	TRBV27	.	ASQRTADREKLF
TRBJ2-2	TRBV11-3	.	ASSREGQNTGELF
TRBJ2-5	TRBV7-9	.	ASSLGGTLPWGETQY
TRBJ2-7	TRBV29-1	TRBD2	SVQRREKGYEQY
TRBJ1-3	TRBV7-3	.	ASGRGSGNTIY
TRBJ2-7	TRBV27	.	ASSPALGVVSMY
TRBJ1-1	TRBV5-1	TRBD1	VSSQDGQGTEAF
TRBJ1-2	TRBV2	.	ASSDGTTRSEVYGYT
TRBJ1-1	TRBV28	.	ASSFQGKTEAF
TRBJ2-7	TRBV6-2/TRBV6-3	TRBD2	ASSYGTSGLKQY
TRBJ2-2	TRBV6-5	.	ASSPSPGELF
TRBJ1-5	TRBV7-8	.	ASSLGTGMKNQPQH
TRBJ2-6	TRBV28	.	ASSWSSGANVLT
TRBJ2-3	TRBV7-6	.	ASSSRGDTQY
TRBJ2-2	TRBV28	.	ASHVGGTGELF
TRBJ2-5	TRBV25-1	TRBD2	ASSESGLGQETQY
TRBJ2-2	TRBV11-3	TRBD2	ASRPISGRGTGELF
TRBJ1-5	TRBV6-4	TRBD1	ASRARGYQPQH
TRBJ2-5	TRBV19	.	ASSIGRSKETQY
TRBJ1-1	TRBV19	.	ASSILGANTEAF
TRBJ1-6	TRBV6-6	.	ASSAGNSPLH
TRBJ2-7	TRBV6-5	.	ASSYGEVYEQY